This TCR beta chain is drawn from a study of shared clonotypes between healthy human individuals. Looked up from germline, CDR1 is SGHTA and CDR2 is FQGNSA. This CDR3 is 13 amino acids long. V lost 6 bases to trimming and J lost 6 bases; unmatched junction nucleotides: 7. Assay: immunoSEQ multiplex PCR; the TCRdb copy retains only in-frame clones and omits some. This table has about 1.1 million clones, approximately 80% appearing once. The chain is built from TRBV7-2 and TRBJ1-2, with 7 bases that match TRBD1. Sequenced material: memory CD4+ T cells from PBMCs. Subset specified: CD45RA-negative fraction. The receptor was derived from a young man in good health. Some clones in this sample may be carry-over from other donors' samples. The CDR3 sequence is CASRLTGINGYTF. The CDR3 DNA is TGTGCCAGCAGGTTGACAGGGATCAATGGCTACACCTTC. Variable domain in full (rest from reference TRBV7-2 and TRBJ1-2): GAGVSQSPSNKVTEKGKDVELRCDPISGHTALYWYRQSLGQGLEFLIYFQGNSAPDKSGLPSDRFSAERTGGSVSTLTIQRTQQEDSAVYLCASRLTGINGYTFGSGTRLTVV.